These T cell receptor beta chains were read from a single sample in a study of T cell changes during pregnancy in multiple sclerosis. Generated by immunoSEQ multiplex PCR, the TCRdb table keeps only in-frame clones and is missing some. The sample lists over 50,000 clones, approximately 90% occurring once. The material sequenced was peripheral blood, taken in the first trimester of pregnancy. The receptors stem from a female donor in good health, enrolled as a control in a pregnancy study. Each CDR3 is given with its conserved first and last residue. A D gene is named only where the DNA matches it firmly. Clone size is given for some rows only: seen once, a few or many times, or a class if the clone is expanded.

once,TRBD1,TRBV7-8,TRBJ2-7,TGTGCCAGCAGCCGGGACAGCCGTGGCTACGAGCAGTACTTC,CASSRDSRGYEQYF
.,.,TRBV11-3,TRBJ1-1,TGTGCCAGCAGCCAGGAGGGCACTGAAGCTTTCTTT,CASSQEGTEAFF
.,.,TRBV27,TRBJ2-7,TGTGCCAGCAGTTTCCAGGGGAGGGGCTACGAGCAGTACTTC,CASSFQGRGYEQYF
.,TRBD2,TRBV27,TRBJ2-5,TGTGCCAGCAGTTATCTCTTGGGAGCGGGGGGGCCTGAGACCCAGTACTTC,CASSYLLGAGGPETQYF
.,TRBD1,TRBV5-4,TRBJ1-4,TGTGCCAGCAGCTTAGACGGACAGGGTGGGGAAAAACTGTTTTTT,CASSLDGQGGEKLFF
.,TRBD1,TRBV5-1,TRBJ1-1,TGCGCCAGCAGCGTCGCCGAGGGACAGATTAACACTGAAGCTTTCTTT,CASSVAEGQINTEAFF
.,TRBD1,TRBV28,TRBJ2-5,TGTGCCAGCCAGGACAGGGATTACCAAGAGACCCAGTACTTC,CASQDRDYQETQYF
.,.,TRBV28,TRBJ1-1,TGTGCCAGCAGTTTACATCCCGGAGACACTGAAGCTTTCTTT,CASSLHPGDTEAFF
.,.,TRBV9,TRBJ1-4,TGTGCCAGCAGCGACAGCACTAATGAAAAACTGTTTTTT,CASSDSTNEKLFF
.,.,TRBV11-3,TRBJ1-5,TGTGCCAGCAGCCTTTGGTTTTGTGGGGGCTTGGTTCCTCAGCCCCAGCATTTT,CASSLWFCGGLVPQPQHF
.,.,TRBV5-4,TRBJ2-3,TGTGCCAGCAGCTTAGCCACCACAGATACGCAGTATTTT,CASSLATTDTQYF
.,TRBD1,TRBV30,TRBJ1-2,TGTGCCTGGGGGACAGGTCTGGGCTATGGCTACACCTTC,CAWGTGLGYGYTF
.,.,TRBV4-1,TRBJ2-6,TGCGCCAGCAGCCAAGATGGGAGCGGGGCCAACGTCCTGACTTTC,CASSQDGSGANVLTF
.,TRBD1,TRBV30,TRBJ1-2,TGTGCGGACCGGGACAGGGGATCGGACGGCTACACCTTC,CADRDRGSDGYTF
.,.,TRBV5-4,TRBJ1-1,TGTGCCAGCAGCTTCGGGGAGAAAACTGAAGCTTTCTTT,CASSFGEKTEAFF
.,.,TRBV7-9,TRBJ1-3,TGTGCCAGCAGCTTACCCTCAACTCGTGGAAACACCATATATTTT,CASSLPSTRGNTIYF
.,.,TRBV10-2,TRBJ2-2,TGCGCCAGCAGCACACAGGGTCACGGGGAGCTGTTTTTT,CASSTQGHGELFF
few,.,TRBV2,TRBJ2-5,TGTGCCAGCGCGGGACAGACTCAAGAGACCCAGTACTTC,CASAGQTQETQYF
.,.,TRBV19,TRBJ2-7,TGTGCCAGTAGCCCGGGACAAACCTACGAGCAGTACTTC,CASSPGQTYEQYF
.,.,TRBV6-1,TRBJ2-7,TGTGCCAGCAGTGCCAGGGGGGCCTCCTACGAGCAGTACTTC,CASSARGASYEQYF
.,TRBD2,TRBV4-2,TRBJ2-5,TGTGCCAGCAGTTACGCTAGCGGGGGGGCGGAGACCCAGTACTTC,CASSYASGGAETQYF
.,.,TRBV6-1,TRBJ2-2,TGTGCCGGGGCGGACCTCTTCACCGGGGAGCTGTTTTTT,CAGADLFTGELFF
.,TRBD2,TRBV18,TRBJ2-3,TGTGCCAGCTCACCCCTGGGAGTCGGGAGGCCAGATACGCAGTATTTT,CASSPLGVGRPDTQYF
.,.,TRBV6-5,TRBJ1-1,TGTGCCAGCAGATCCAAGGGGGGGATGAGGACTGAAGCTTTCTTT,CASRSKGGMRTEAFF
.,TRBD1,TRBV6-5,TRBJ1-1,TGTGCCAGCAGTTACTCGGGCAGGGGGGCTTTCTTT,CASSYSGRGAFF
.,TRBD1,TRBV28,TRBJ2-2,TGTGCCAGCAGTGCACAGGGGACCGCCGCTCGGGGGCTGTTTTTT,CASSAQGTAARGLFF
.,.,TRBV5-6,TRBJ2-1,TGTGCCAGCAGCTTGCTCAGGGGTTACAATGAGCAGTTCTTC,CASSLLRGYNEQFF
.,.,TRBV16,TRBJ1-1,TGTGCCAGCAGCCAATTCGTTTCGGGGGGCCTCACTGAAGCTTTCTTT,CASSQFVSGGLTEAFF
.,.,TRBV21-1,TRBJ2-1,TGTGCCAGCAGCCTCCCTGAGGTCCCAGCTTACGAGTACAATGAGCAGTTCTTC,CASSLPEVPAYEYNEQFF
.,TRBD1,TRBV6-5,TRBJ1-4,TGTGCCAGCAGTTACGGGACAGAGAATGAAAAACTGTTTTTT,CASSYGTENEKLFF
.,TRBD2,TRBV5-6,TRBJ2-2,TGTGCCAGCAGCTACGGGACTACCAACACCGGGGAGCTGTTTTTT,CASSYGTTNTGELFF
.,.,TRBV4-1,TRBJ1-1,TGCGCCAGCAGCAAACCGGGGATAGGGACTGAAGCTTTCTTT,CASSKPGIGTEAFF
.,TRBD2,TRBV7-2,TRBJ2-7,TGTGCCAGCAGCTTAGGTCGGCTAGCGGGTGCCTACGAGCAGTACTTC,CASSLGRLAGAYEQYF
once,TRBD2,TRBV5-4,TRBJ2-5,TGTGCCAGCAGCTTTCGCGGGGGGAGAGAGACCCAGTACTTC,CASSFRGGRETQYF
once,TRBD1,TRBV29-1,TRBJ2-3,TGCAGCGTGCAGACAGGGAGTCGGTACGATACGCAGTATTTT,CSVQTGSRYDTQYF
.,.,TRBV28,TRBJ2-1,TGTGCCAGCAGTTTTAGAGGGATCGTGCAGTTCTTC,CASSFRGIVQFF
.,.,TRBV11-3,TRBJ1-1,TGTGCCAGCAGCCCCCGGGGTACTCTGAACACTGAAGCTTTCTTT,CASSPRGTLNTEAFF
.,TRBD1,TRBV10-3,TRBJ2-7,TGTGCCATCTGGGACGGTGACAGGGATTCCTACGAGCAGTACTTC,CAIWDGDRDSYEQYF
once,.,TRBV18,TRBJ1-2,TGTGCCAGCTCACCACTTACAGGGAAAGCTAACTATGGCTACACCTTC,CASSPLTGKANYGYTF
.,.,TRBV29-1,TRBJ2-3,TGCAGCGTTGGATCGACTTCGAGTACAGATACGCAGTATTTT,CSVGSTSSTDTQYF
few,.,TRBV13,TRBJ1-1,TGTGCCAGCAGCCTCACCCGACAGACGAACACTGAAGCTTTCTTT,CASSLTRQTNTEAFF
.,TRBD2,TRBV9,TRBJ2-3,TGTGCCAGCAGTTCTGGTAGCGGGAGCAAAGATACGCAGTATTTT,CASSSGSGSKDTQYF
.,.,TRBV5-6,TRBJ2-7,TGTGCCAGCAGCTTCGACCTAAGGAGCAGGAGGGACGAGCAGTACTTC,CASSFDLRSRRDEQYF
.,TRBD2,TRBV5-1,TRBJ2-5,TGCGCCAGCAGTCGGGGACTAGCGCCGGAGACCCAGTACTTC,CASSRGLAPETQYF
.,TRBD1,TRBV19,TRBJ1-2,TGTGCCAGTAGTCCACAGGGGAGCAACTATGGCTACACCTTC,CASSPQGSNYGYTF
.,TRBD1,TRBV10-3,TRBJ1-2,TGTGCCATCAGTGAAGGGAACCTTCGGCAGGGGGCAAATGATGGCTACACCTTC,CAISEGNLRQGANDGYTF
.,.,TRBV11-1,TRBJ1-5,TGTGCCAGCAGCTTGGGGCCGGAGGGGCCCCAGCATTTT,CASSLGPEGPQHF
.,.,TRBV27,TRBJ2-2,TGTGCCAGCAGGCCTCCACAGGTGTACACCGGGGAGCTGTTTTTT,CASRPPQVYTGELFF
.,TRBD1,TRBV12-5,TRBJ2-5,TGTGCTAGTGGTTGGGACAGGGGGTTAGAGACCCAGTACTTC,CASGWDRGLETQYF
.,.,TRBV5-1,TRBJ1-2,TGCGCCAGCAGCTTAGACCGGGATTATGGCTACACCTTC,CASSLDRDYGYTF
.,TRBD1,TRBV30,TRBJ1-1,TGTGCCTTGGACAGGGCGAACACTGAAGCTTTCTTT,CALDRANTEAFF
.,.,TRBV4-1,TRBJ1-3,TGCGCCAGCAGCCTCGGGACACGCAACGGAAACACCATATATTTT,CASSLGTRNGNTIYF